This T cell receptor beta chain was obtained from a study of cytomegalovirus exposure and HLA in healthy donors. For the study at large: The 120 validation repertoires, a later analysis reported, used the same platform as the 550 to 700 repertoires from the first cohort.

Study-wide points: Researchers reported that three CMV-associated chains were confirmed in vitro as CMV antigen-specific. Despite most TCR sequences being rare, some public TCRs occurred in many donors.

In germline, CDR1 is SGHNT, CDR2 YENEEA. There are 14 residues in the CDR3. V lost 6 bases to trimming and J lost 4 bases, with 14 bases between them. For this clone: The antigen is undetermined.

Donors came from a validation cohort of over a hundred subjects, distinct from the first 666-subject cohort. Only in-frame clones appear in the TCRdb table, and some are missing; sequencing was by immunoSEQ multiplex PCR. The data show about 240,000 clones, about 90% seen once. The chain links TRBV11-3 to TRBJ2-3; no reliable D call. This TCR was sampled from a woman aged 30 to 39 in good health and CMV-seropositive. The specimen sequenced was PBMCs. The CDR3 DNA reads as TGTGCCAGCAGGGTTGTCCTGTCGGCAGATACGCAGTATTTT. The encoded protein is CASRVVLSADTQYF.